The clone carrying this T cell receptor beta chain was recorded at least ten times. If no ophthalmopathy progression occurred within 18 months, Graves' hyperthyroidism was stable. The source of the sample is a study of T cells in Graves' hyperthyroidism and ophthalmopathy. The TCR beta CDR3 regions underwent amplification using RNA transcripts as the source. The HTBI primer set was used in a first-round RT-PCR of the TCR CDR3. TCRdb called the multiplex PCR reads again in MiXCR, with one record for every CDR3 protein. The repertoire consists of hundreds of thousands of distinct CDR3 sequences, with 14% occurring once and the leading ten covering around 9.6%. Trimming shortened V by 3 bases and J by 2 bases, and 14 bases separated the two germline ends. The CDR3 extends over 15 amino acids. Germline CDR1 and CDR2: MGHDK and SYGVNS.

The source is a woman in her late teens or twenties with Graves' hyperthyroidism. The V call is TRBV25-1, the J call TRBJ2-7; D not resolved. The sequenced material came from blood. The CDR3 loop reads CASSDRGGVAYEQYF. The CDR3 DNA sequence: TGTGCCAGCAGTGACCGAGGTGGGGTTGCCTACGAGCAGTACTTC.